This TCR beta chain was recorded in a study of PD-1 blockade in classical Hodgkin lymphoma. Measured with immunoSEQ multiplex PCR; TCRdb has only the in-frame clones, and not every one. The sample holds some 27,000 clones, approximately 80% seen once. This CDR3 spans 12 amino acids. After removal of 0 bases from V and 7 bases from J, the junction contained 0 bases not matched to a gene. Germline CDR1 is SGHRS and CDR2 is YFSETQ. Time point in this sample: cycle 4 day 1 (C4D1), after 6 weeks of nivolumab. There was relapse after autologous stem cell transplantation in every patient, and there was variation in brentuximab vedotin exposure. Magnetic negative selection of thawed PBMCs was the method by which CD4+ T cells were purified. Relapsed/refractory classical Hodgkin lymphoma patients had complete, partial or progressive responses. Study results and caveats: Reasons behind the repertoire differences stay unclear, perhaps disease activity or earlier therapy. Exclusion covered patients beginning nivolumab under 1 year post-ASCT.

Comment on this clone: The antigen is undetermined. Within the sample, other DNA sequences also encode this same CDR3.

The V gene is TRBV5-1, the J gene TRBJ1-2, with 7 bases lining up with TRBD1. This material consisted of CD4+ T cells from blood, taken before the fourth cycle of nivolumab. The receptor was derived from a human donor with classical Hodgkin lymphoma. CDR3 nucleotide sequence: TGCGCCAGCAGCTTGGGACAGGGTGGCTACACCTTC. Its translation: CASSLGQGGYTF.